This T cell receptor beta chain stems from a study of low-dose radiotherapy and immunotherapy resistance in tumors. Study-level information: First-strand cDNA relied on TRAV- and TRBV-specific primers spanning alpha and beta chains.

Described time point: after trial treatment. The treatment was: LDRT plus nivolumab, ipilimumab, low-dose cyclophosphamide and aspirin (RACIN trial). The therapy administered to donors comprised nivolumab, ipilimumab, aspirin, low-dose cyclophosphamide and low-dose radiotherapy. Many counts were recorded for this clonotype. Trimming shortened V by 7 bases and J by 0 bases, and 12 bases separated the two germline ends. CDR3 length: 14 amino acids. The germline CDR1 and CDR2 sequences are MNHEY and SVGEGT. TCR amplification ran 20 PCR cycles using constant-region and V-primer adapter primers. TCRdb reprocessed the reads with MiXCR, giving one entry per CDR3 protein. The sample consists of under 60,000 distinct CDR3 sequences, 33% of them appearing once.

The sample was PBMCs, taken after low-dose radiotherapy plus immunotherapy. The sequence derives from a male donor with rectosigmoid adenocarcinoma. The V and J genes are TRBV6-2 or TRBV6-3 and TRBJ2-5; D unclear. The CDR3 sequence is CASMVRPYQETQYF. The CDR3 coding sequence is TGTGCCAGCATGGTCAGGCCCTACCAAGAGACCCAGTACTTC.